This TCR beta chain was captured by sequencing in a study of blood T cell repertoires in COVID-19. Background on the study: PBMCs, B-cell-depleted T cells, or T cells provided the cDNA or gDNA that made up the material.

Generated by immunoSEQ multiplex PCR, the TCRdb table keeps only in-frame clones and is missing some. The table shows about 280,000 clones, with approximately 90% occurring only once. Germline lookup yields CDR1 SGHTA and CDR2 FQGNSA. J lost 3 bases, V lost 5 bases, and 7 bases had no gene match. This CDR3 has 15 amino acids. The sequenced sample consisted of PBMCs or T cells enriched from blood (not recorded which). This chain uses TRBV7-2 with TRBJ2-7; 10 bases line up with TRBD2. This TCR derives from a man in his forties who had been exposed to COVID-19. Written as DNA, the CDR3 is TGTGCCAGCAGCACCACTAGCGGGATAATCTACGAGCAGTACTTC. It specifies CASSTTSGIIYEQYF.